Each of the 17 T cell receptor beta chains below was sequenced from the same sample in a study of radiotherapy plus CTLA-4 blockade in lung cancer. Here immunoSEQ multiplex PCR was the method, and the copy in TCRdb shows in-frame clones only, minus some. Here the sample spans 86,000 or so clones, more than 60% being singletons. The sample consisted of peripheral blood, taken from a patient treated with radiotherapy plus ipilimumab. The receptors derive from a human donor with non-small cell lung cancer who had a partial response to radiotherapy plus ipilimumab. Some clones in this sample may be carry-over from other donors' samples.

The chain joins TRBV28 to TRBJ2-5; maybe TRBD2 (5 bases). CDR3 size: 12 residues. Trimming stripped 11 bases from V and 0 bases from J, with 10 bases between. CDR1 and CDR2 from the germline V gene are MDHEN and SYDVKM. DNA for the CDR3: TGTGCCCTCGGGCGGGACCAAGAGACCCAGTACTTC. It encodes CALGRDQETQYF.

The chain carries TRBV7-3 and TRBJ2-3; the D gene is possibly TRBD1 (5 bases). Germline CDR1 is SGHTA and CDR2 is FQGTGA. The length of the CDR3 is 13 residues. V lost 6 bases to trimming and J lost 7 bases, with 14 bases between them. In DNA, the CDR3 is TGTGCCAGCAGTCGATATGACAGCAATACGCAGTATTTT. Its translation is CASSRYDSNTQYF.

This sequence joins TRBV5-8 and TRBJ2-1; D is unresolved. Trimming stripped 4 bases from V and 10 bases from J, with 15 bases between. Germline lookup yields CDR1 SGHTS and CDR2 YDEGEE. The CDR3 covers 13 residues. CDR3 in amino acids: CASSLKRAREQFF. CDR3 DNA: TGTGCCAGCAGCCTCAAGAGAGCGAGGGAGCAGTTCTTC. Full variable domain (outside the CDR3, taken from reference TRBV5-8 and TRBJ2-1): EAGVTQSPTHLIKTRGQQATLRCSPISGHTSVYWYQQALGLGLQFLLWYDEGEERNRGNFPPRFSGRQFPNYSSELNVNALELEDSALYLCASSLKRAREQFFGPGTRLTVL.

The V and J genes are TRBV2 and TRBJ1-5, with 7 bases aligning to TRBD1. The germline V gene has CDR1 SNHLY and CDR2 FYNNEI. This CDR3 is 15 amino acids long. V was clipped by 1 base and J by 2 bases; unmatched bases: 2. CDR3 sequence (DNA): TGTGCCAGCAGTGAAGGACAGGGTGGCAATCAGCCCCAGCATTTT. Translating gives CASSEGQGGNQPQHF.

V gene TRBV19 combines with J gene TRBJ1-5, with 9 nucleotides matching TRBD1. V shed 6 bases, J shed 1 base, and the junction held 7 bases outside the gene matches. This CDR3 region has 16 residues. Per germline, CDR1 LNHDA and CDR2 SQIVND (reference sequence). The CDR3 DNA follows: TGTGCCAGTAGCACGAAGGACAGGGGAAGCAATCAGCCCCAGCATTTT. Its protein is CASSTKDRGSNQPQHF.

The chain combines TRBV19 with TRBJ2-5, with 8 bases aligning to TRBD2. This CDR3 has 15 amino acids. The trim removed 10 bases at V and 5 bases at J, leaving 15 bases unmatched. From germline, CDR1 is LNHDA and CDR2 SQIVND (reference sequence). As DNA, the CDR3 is TGTGCCACCATGCCTCAAAGCGGGAGCGATGAGACCCAGTACTTC. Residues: CATMPQSGSDETQYF.

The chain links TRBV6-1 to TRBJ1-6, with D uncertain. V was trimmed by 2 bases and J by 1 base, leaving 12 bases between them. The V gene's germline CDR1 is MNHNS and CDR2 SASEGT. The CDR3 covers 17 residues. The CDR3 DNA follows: TGTGCCAGCAGTGAATCCAGGTTGAGATCCTATAATTCACCCCTCCACTTT. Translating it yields CASSESRLRSYNSPLHF.

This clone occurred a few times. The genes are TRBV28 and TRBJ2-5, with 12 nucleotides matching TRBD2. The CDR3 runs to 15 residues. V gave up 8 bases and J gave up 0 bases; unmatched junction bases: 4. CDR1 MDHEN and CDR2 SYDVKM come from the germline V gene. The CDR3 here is CASGTSGGYQETQYF. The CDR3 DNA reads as TGTGCCAGCGGCACTAGCGGGGGGTACCAAGAGACCCAGTACTTC. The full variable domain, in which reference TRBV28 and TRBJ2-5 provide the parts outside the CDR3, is DVKVTQSSRYLVKRTGEKVFLECVQDMDHENMFWYRQDPGLGLRLIYFSYDVKMKEKGDIPEGYSVSREKKERFSLILESASTNQTSMYLCASGTSGGYQETQYFGPGTRLLVL.

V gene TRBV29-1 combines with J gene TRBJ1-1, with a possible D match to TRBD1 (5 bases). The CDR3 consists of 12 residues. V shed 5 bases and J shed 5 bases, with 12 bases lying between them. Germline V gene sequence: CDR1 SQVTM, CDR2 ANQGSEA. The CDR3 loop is CSVFGGRTEAFF. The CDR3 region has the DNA TGCAGCGTTTTCGGGGGGAGGACTGAAGCTTTCTTT.

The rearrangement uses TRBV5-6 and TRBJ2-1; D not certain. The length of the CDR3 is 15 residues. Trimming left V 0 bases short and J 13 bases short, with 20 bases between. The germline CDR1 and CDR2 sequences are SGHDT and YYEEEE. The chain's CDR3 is CASSLVVRDQTDQFF. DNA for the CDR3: TGTGCCAGCAGCTTGGTCGTCCGTGACCAGACTGATCAGTTCTTC.

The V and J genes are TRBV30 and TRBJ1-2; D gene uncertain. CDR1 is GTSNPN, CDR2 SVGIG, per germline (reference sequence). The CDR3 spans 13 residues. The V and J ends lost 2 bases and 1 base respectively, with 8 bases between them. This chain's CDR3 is CAWSPRVNYGYTF. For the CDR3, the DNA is TGTGCCTGGAGTCCCCGAGTTAACTATGGCTACACCTTC.

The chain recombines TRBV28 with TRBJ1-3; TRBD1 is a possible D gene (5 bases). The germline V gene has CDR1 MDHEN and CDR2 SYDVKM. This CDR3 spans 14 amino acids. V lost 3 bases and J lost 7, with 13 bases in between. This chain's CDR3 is CASSFGGSENTIYF. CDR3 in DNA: TGTGCCAGCAGTTTCGGGGGGTCCGAGAACACCATATATTTT.

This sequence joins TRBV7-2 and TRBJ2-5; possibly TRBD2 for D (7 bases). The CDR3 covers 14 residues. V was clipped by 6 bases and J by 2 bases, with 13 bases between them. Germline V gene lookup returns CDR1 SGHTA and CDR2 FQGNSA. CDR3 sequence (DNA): TGTGCCAGCAGAGAGGGGGGGGGACAAGAGACCCAGTACTTC. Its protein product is CASREGGGQETQYF. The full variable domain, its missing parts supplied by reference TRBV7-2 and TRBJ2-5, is GAGVSQSPSNKVTEKGKDVELRCDPISGHTALYWYRQSLGQGLEFLIYFQGNSAPDKSGLPSDRFSAERTGGSVSTLTIQRTQQEDSAVYLCASREGGGQETQYFGPGTRLLVL.

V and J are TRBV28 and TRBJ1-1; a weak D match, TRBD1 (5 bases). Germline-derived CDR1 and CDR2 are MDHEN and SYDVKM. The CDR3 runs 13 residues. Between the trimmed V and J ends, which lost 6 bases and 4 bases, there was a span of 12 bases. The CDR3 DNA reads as TGTGCCAGCAGACTGACAGAGCCCACTGAAGCTTTCTTT. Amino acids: CASRLTEPTEAFF.

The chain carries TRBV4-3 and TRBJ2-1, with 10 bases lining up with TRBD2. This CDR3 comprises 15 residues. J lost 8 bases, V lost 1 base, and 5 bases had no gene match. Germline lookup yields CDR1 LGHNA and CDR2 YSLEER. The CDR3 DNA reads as TGCGCCAGCAGCCAAGTGACTAGCGGGTTCGATGAGCAGTTCTTC. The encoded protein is CASSQVTSGFDEQFF.

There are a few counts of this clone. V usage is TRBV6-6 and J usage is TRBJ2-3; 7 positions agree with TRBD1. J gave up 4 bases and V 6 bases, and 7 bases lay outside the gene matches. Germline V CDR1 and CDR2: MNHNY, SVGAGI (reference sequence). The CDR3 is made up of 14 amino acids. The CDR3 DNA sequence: TGTGCCAGCAGAAAAGGGGGCAGCGCAGATACGCAGTATTTT. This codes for CASRKGGSADTQYF.

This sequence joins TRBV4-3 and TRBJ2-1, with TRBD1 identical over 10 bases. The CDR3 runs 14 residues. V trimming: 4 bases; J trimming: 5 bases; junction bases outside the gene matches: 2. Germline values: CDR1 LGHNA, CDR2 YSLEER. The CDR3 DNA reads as TGCGCCAGCAGCCGACAGGGGGCAAACAATGAGCAGTTCTTC. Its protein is CASSRQGANNEQFF.